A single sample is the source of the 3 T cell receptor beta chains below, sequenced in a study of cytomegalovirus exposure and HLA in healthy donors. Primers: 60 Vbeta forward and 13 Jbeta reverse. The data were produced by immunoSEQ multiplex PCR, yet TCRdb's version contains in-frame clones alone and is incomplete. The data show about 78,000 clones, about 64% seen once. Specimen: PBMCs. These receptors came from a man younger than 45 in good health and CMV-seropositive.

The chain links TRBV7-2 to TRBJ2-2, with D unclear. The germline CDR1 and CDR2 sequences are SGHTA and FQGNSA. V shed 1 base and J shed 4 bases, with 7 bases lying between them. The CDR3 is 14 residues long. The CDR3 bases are TGTGCCAGCAGCTTAGACTTGCCCACCGGGGAGCTGTTTTTT. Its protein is CASSLDLPTGELFF. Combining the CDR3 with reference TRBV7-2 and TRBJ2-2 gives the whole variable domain GAGVSQSPSNKVTEKGKDVELRCDPISGHTALYWYRQSLGQGLEFLIYFQGNSAPDKSGLPSDRFSAERTGGSVSTLTIQRTQQEDSAVYLCASSLDLPTGELFFGEGSRLTVL.

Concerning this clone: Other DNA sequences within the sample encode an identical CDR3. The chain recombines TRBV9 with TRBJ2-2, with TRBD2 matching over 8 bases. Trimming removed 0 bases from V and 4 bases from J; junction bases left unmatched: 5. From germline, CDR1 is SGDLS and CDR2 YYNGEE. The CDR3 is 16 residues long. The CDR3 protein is CASSVGAGEITGELFF. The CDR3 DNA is TGTGCCAGCAGCGTAGGAGCGGGGGAGATCACCGGGGAGCTGTTTTTT.

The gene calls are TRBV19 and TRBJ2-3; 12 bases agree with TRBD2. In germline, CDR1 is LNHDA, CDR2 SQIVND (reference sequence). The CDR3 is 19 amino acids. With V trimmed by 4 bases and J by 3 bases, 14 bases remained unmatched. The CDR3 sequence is CASSSRLAGVTSVTDTQYF. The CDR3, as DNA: TGTGCCAGTAGTAGCCGACTAGCGGGAGTCACATCGGTGACAGATACGCAGTATTTT.